The subject of this entry is one T cell receptor (beta chain). This clonotype was seen ten or more times. Its antigen is currently not known. No base qualities exist here, and no much larger clone lies one base off it. The data were taken from a study of T cells in Graves' hyperthyroidism and ophthalmopathy (dated by TCRdb to about 2019). Regarding the study in general: Peripheral blood was collected at initial diagnosis, before any treatment. According to the paper, TCR Vbeta CDR3 sequencing was carried out on approximately 140 peripheral blood samples, which came from 40 to 45 ophthalmopathy, about 75 hyperthyroidism and some 17 progressor patients. The 95 to 100 discovery patients were randomly divided into training and test sets at a 7:3 ratio. Whether ophthalmopathy could be predicted prospectively was tested in an independent validation cohort made up of fewer than 20 hyperthyroidism patients plus 17 patients who later progressed to ophthalmopathy. The study also compared thyroid tissue and blood T-cell repertoires from over 5 Graves' hyperthyroidism patients. To identify TCR V-J signatures that set the groups apart, the researchers used a discovery cohort of about a hundred patients, made up of roughly 40 with Graves' ophthalmopathy and approximately 57 with stable Graves' hyperthyroidism. After blood sampling, hyperthyroidism patients were treated with methimazole at a starting dose of 30 mg daily, and ophthalmopathy patients were treated with high-dose intravenous methylprednisolone.

The TCR beta CDR3 regions were amplified from the RNA transcripts. A first-round RT-PCR of the TCR CDR3 used the HTBI primer set with the Qiagen OneStep RT-PCR kit. Libraries were constructed in a second round of multiplex PCR, after which size selection and purification were performed. Paired-end sequencing of the libraries was performed with 100 bp reads on an Illumina HiSeq2000. As for the authors' bioinformatics: SOAPnuke was used to process the raw data, with reads discarded if the reads contained adapters or uncalled bases, had a mean Phred below 15, or lacked an exact constant-primer or identifier match. COPE v1.2.5 was used to merge high-quality paired reads, and clonotypes were defined as unique nucleotide sequences. MiTCR v1.1 was used to align the clonotypes against IMGT TRBV, TRBD and TRBJ reference segments. Only V-J combinations with frequency above 0.0001, covering about 99% of repertoires, were analysed. The TCS score was defined as the ratio of F50 (clonal expansion) to E x V (chaos), calculated using BLOSUM62-based TCRdist between CDR3 peptides within each V-J. Welch's t-statistics and random forest reduced 500 to 650 V-J features to 10 to 15, which were used in a naive Bayes classifier (R e1071). The public reads were reprocessed in TCRdb via fastp at Q25 and MiXCR, keeping in-frame beta chains. CDR3 protein sequences are deduplicated, and each keeps its most common genes and DNA. Here the V and J calls rest on TCRdb's processing, not on the authors' analysis. The sample table holds about 640,000 distinct CDR3 sequences, of which roughly 15% were seen once. The ten biggest clones cover around 12% of the sample.

Broad study findings and their caveats: During validation, the model predicted progression to ophthalmopathy a median of approximately 6.5 months ahead of onset, with around 71% sensitivity and less than 85% specificity. A model built on a 13 V-J signature distinguished ophthalmopathy from stable hyperthyroidism, reaching 85% to 90% sensitivity and about 81% specificity in cross-validation and 80%/75% in testing. Most expanded thyroid clonotypes (frequency above 0.001) were also detected in blood, a finding suggesting that blood repertoires may reflect thyroid immune responses. No statistical method was used to set the sample size in advance, and investigators knew the group allocation.

In the ophthalmopathy patients, disease was moderately to severely active, with a Clinical Activity Score of 3 or more, a NOSPECS grade of 4 or more, and a duration of less than 3 months. Patients with uncontrolled infections, other autoimmune diseases, pregnancy or lactation were excluded. Clinical symptoms, serum thyroxine and TRAb, thyroid ultrasound, and orbital computed tomography formed the basis for the diagnoses. PBMCs were separated from about 10 ml of fresh peripheral blood using Ficoll-Paque density gradient centrifugation. Trizol reagent was used to extract total RNA, and RNA quality was then checked on an Agilent 2100 Bioanalyzer. Via the germline V gene, CDR1 is MDHEN and CDR2 SYDVKM. The CDR3 starts with the cysteine, ends with the phenylalanine, and has 17 residues. Only the CDR3 DNA is retained, 51 bases long and in frame from the first base. Trimmed from V: 3 bases; trimmed from J: 3 bases; junction bases lacking a gene match: 12.

This clonotype was sampled from a woman aged 45-65 years with Graves' ophthalmopathy. Rearrangement joined TRBV28 to TRBJ2-7; 9 central nucleotides agree with TRBD2. The specimen was blood. The CDR3 protein is CASSLERIAGEHYEQYF. The bases are TGTGCCAGCAGTTTGGAACGTATAGCGGGGGAACACTACGAGCAGTACTTC.